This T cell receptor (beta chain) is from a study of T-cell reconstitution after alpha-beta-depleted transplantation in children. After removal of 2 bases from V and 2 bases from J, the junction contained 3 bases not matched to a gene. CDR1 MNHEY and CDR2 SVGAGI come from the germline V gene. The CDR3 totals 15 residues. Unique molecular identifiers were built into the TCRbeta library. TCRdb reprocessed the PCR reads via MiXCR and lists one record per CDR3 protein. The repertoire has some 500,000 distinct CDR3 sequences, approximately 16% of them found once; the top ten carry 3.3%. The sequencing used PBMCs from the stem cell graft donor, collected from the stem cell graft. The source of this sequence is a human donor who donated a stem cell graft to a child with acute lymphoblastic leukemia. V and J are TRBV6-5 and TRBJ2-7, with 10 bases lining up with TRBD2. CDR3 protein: CASSYTSGATYEQYF. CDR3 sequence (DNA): TGTGCCAGCAGTTACACTAGCGGGGCAACCTACGAGCAGTACTTC.